This paragraph covers one T cell receptor (beta chain) sequence. The sample is drawn from a study of blood T cells in healthy people across ages. A second PCR, run for roughly 7 to 12 cycles, used a sample-barcoded 5' primer plus a J-beta primer mix. TCRdb reprocessed the 5' RACE reads with MiXCR, giving one entry per CDR3 protein. This sample has roughly 800,000 distinct CDR3 sequences, with 25% to 30% found just once. CDR3 length: 15 amino acids. The germline V gene has CDR1 GTSNPN and CDR2 SVGIG (reference sequence). The same sample was also studied in work on T cells of mothers and their children. That source adds: A few healthy Caucasian mothers, along with their six children, were the donors.

The chain joins TRBV30 to TRBJ2-7; 7 bases map to TRBD1. The end of the DNA aligns better with TRBJ2-1, so the J call may be wrong. The specimen was blood. This clonotype originated in a boy aged 5 to 17 in good health. CDR3 nucleotides: TGTGCCTGGAGTGCGAGGGGGCCCCAGTACAATGAGCAGTTCTTC. This gives the protein CAWSARGPQYNEQFF.